This passage covers 10 T cell receptor beta chains from one sample sequenced in a study of Ad26.COV2.S vaccination and SARS-CoV-2 variants. Described treatment: some 20 received Ad26.COV2.S at low or high dose, single or two shots; about 5 received placebo; per-sample allocation not given. Sample collection was performed on day 63 after the first vaccine or placebo injection. Libraries were prepared by immunoSEQ multiplex PCR; TCRdb keeps only in-frame clonotypes and omits some of them. The data show some 400,000 clones, around 91% seen once. The sequenced sample was peripheral blood, obtained in a trial of Ad26.COV2.S vaccine versus placebo. All receptors derive from a person aged 18-60 years who received the Ad26.COV2.S COVID-19 vaccine or a placebo.

The chain recombines TRBV6-5 with TRBJ2-5; D tentatively fits TRBD1 or TRBD2 (6 bases each). Per the germline V gene, CDR1 is MNHEY and CDR2 is SVGAGI. This CDR3 is built from 15 residues. Trimming took off 6 bases at V and 5 bases at J, with 19 bases between the two ends. This chain's CDR3 is CASRGSGHQGETQYF. The CDR3 coding sequence is TGTGCCAGCAGGGGTAGCGGACACCAGGGGGAGACCCAGTACTTC.

The chain recombines TRBV5-1 with TRBJ2-5; 7 bases agree with TRBD1. CDR1 is SGHRS and CDR2 is YFSETQ in the germline V gene. Unmatched junction bases numbered 12, after V lost 1 base and J lost 6 bases. The length of the CDR3 is 16 residues. CDR3 sequence: CASSLPGGVKEKTQYF. In DNA form, the CDR3 reads TGCGCCAGCAGCTTGCCAGGGGGTGTTAAGGAAAAGACCCAGTACTTC. Filled out from reference TRBV5-1 and TRBJ2-5, the complete variable domain reads KAGVTQTPRYLIKTRGQQVTLSCSPISGHRSVSWYQQTPGQGLQFLFEYFSETQRNKGNFPGRFSGRQFSNSRSEMNVSTLELGDSALYLCASSLPGGVKEKTQYFGPGTRLLVL.

The chain employs TRBV5-6 and TRBJ2-1; 9 bases fit TRBD2. The CDR3 is made up of 13 amino acids. Germline CDR1 is SGHDT and CDR2 is YYEEEE. V was clipped by 3 bases and J by 9 bases; unmatched bases: 4. CDR3 sequence (DNA): TGTGCCAGCAGCTCGGGACTAGCTAGTGAGCAGTTCTTC. It encodes CASSSGLASEQFF.

This chain uses TRBV28 with TRBJ1-3; D not resolved. Germline V gene data show CDR1 as MDHEN and CDR2 as SYDVKM. Trimming cost V 4 bases and J 4 bases, with 11 bases left between them. CDR3 length equals 14 residues. In DNA form, the CDR3 reads TGTGCCAGCAGTTCTCCCTCAGAAGGAAACACCATATATTTT. Translating gives CASSSPSEGNTIYF.

The genes are TRBV10-1 and TRBJ2-3, with D perhaps TRBD2 (6 bases). The CDR3 is made up of 13 amino acids. V was shortened by 6 bases and J by 3 bases, with 10 bases between the two germline ends. CDR1 is WNHNN and CDR2 is SYGVQD in the germline V gene (reference sequence). CDR3 bases: TGCGCCAGCAGGGCTAGCGAAACAGATACGCAGTATTTT. This gives the protein CASRASETDTQYF.

The chain employs TRBV5-4 and TRBJ2-2; D perhaps matches TRBD1 (5 bases). The ends were cut back, 5 bases at V and 1 base at J, with 12 bases in the middle. In germline, CDR1 is SGHNT, CDR2 YYREEE (reference sequence). The CDR3 is 15 amino acids. The CDR3 bases are TGTGCCAGCAGTATCCAGGGTAGGAACACCGGGGAGCTGTTTTTT. This codes for CASSIQGRNTGELFF.

This rearrangement joins TRBV19 to TRBJ1-2, with D maybe TRBD1 (5 bases). This CDR3 spans 13 amino acids. The germline V gene has CDR1 LNHDA and CDR2 SQIVND (reference sequence). V was clipped by 8 bases and J by 4 bases, with 14 bases between them. This CDR3 reads CASDPGTAYGYTF. The CDR3 region has the DNA TGTGCCAGTGACCCCGGGACGGCCTATGGCTACACCTTC.

The chain joins TRBV5-1 to TRBJ1-2, with D perhaps TRBD1 (6 bases). The CDR3 runs to 13 residues. The V gene lost 0 bases and the J gene lost 5 bases, with 8 bases spanning the gap. Germline V gives CDR1 SGHRS, CDR2 YFSETQ. The CDR3 loop is CASSLAGEYGYTF. In DNA, the CDR3 is TGCGCCAGCAGCTTGGCAGGGGAATATGGCTACACCTTC.

V and J are TRBV28 and TRBJ2-7; TRBD1 matches 8 bases. Germline V gene data show CDR1 as MDHEN and CDR2 as SYDVKM. The CDR3 contains 15 residues. V shed 3 bases and J 5 bases; nucleotides not matched to a gene: 9. CDR3 loop: CASSLGSGGAHEQYF. The CDR3 DNA is TGTGCCAGCAGTTTGGGGTCAGGGGGCGCCCACGAGCAGTACTTC.

This clone appeared once. V gene TRBV19 combines with J gene TRBJ2-1, with a tentative D call TRBD2 (5 bases). Between the trimmed V and J ends, which lost 6 bases and 13 bases, there was a span of 25 bases. The CDR3 contains 15 residues. Germline V gives CDR1 LNHDA, CDR2 SQIVND (reference sequence). CDR3 region: CASSLDTRRGGSQFF. CDR3 coding DNA: TGTGCCAGTAGCTTAGATACTAGACGCGGCGGATCCCAGTTCTTC.